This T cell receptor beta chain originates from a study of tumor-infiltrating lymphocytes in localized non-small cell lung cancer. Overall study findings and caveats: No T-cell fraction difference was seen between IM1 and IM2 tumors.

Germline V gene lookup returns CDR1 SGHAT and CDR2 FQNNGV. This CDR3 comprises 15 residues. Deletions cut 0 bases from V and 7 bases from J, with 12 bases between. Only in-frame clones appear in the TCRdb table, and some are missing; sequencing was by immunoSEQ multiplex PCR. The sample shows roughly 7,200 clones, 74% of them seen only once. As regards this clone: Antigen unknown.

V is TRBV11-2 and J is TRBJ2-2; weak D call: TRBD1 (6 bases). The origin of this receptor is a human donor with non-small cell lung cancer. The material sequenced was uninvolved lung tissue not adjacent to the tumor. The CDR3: CASSLESQGVGELFF. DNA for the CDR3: TGTGCCAGCAGCTTAGAGTCACAGGGAGTCGGGGAGCTGTTTTTT.